This TCR beta chain was sequenced in a study of blood T cell repertoires in COVID-19. This clone was seen a single time. The V gene end was trimmed by 8 bases and the J gene end by 8 bases; junction bases not matched to a gene: 16. Germline V gene lookup returns CDR1 SGHRS and CDR2 YFSETQ. The CDR3 is 15 residues long. In the original workflow: Reference gene primer amplification gave nucleated cell count estimates. The assay was immunoSEQ multiplex PCR, and TCRdb's table has in-frame clones only and misses some. Clone size and V and J calls were adopted from that table, with D and trimming inferred from the DNA. The sample lists roughly 92,000 clones; around 80% were seen once.

The receptor comes from a woman aged 80 or over with active or convalescent COVID-19. Sequenced material: peripheral blood. V is TRBV5-1 and J is TRBJ1-2; 9 bases match TRBD1. The CDR3 nucleotides read TGCGCCAGTTCACGGCGGACAGGGGCGGGACTCGGCTACACCTTC. Amino acid sequence: CASSRRTGAGLGYTF.